These T cell receptor beta chains were read from a single sample in a study of blood T cell repertoires in COVID-19. Clones were read by immunoSEQ multiplex PCR, and TCRdb kept only the in-frame ones, dropping some. Of some 54,000 clones in the sample, under 90% were seen once. The material sequenced was peripheral blood. These receptors all stem from a man at least 80 years old with active or convalescent COVID-19. The CDR3 runs from the conserved cysteine through the conserved F or W. The order of the fields is D gene, V gene, J gene, clone size, CDR3 length, CDR3 DNA, CDR3 protein. A D gene is named only where the DNA matches it firmly. The size of a clone is reported for some rows only, either as once, few or many, or as a class for expanded clones.

NA	TRBV30	TRBJ1-1	NA	13	TGTGCCGGGGGACTTGCTTTTCGCGCTGAAGCTTTCTTT	CAGGLAFRAEAFF
TRBD2	TRBV10-1	TRBJ2-3	NA	17	TGCGCCAGCAGTGAGTGGGGGGCTAGCGGGAGCCCAGATACGCAGTATTTT	CASSEWGASGSPDTQYF
TRBD2	TRBV9	TRBJ2-4	NA	13	TGTGCTAGCGGGGACATAGCCAAAAACATTCAGTACTTC	CASGDIAKNIQYF
NA	TRBV18	TRBJ1-1	NA	15	TGTGCCAGCTCACCACCGTCCGGGGGGAGGACTGAAGCTTTCTTT	CASSPPSGGRTEAFF
TRBD2	TRBV7-2	TRBJ2-1	NA	15	TGTGCCAGCAGCTTAGGGACTAGCGTATACAATGAGCAGTTCTTC	CASSLGTSVYNEQFF
TRBD2	TRBV7-9	TRBJ2-3	NA	16	TGTGCCAGCAGCTTAGGGGTAGCGGGAGCCGAAGATACGCAGTATTTT	CASSLGVAGAEDTQYF
NA	TRBV7-2	TRBJ2-5	NA	14	TGTGCCAGCAGCGCCGGGGGTCCTAGGGAGACCCAGTACTTC	CASSAGGPRETQYF
TRBD1	TRBV5-4	TRBJ1-4	NA	17	TGTGCCAGCAGCTTGAGCAGGGGGCTCGGTACTAATGAAAAACTGTTTTTT	CASSLSRGLGTNEKLFF
TRBD1	TRBV5-1	TRBJ2-7	NA	15	TGCGCCAGCAGCTTGGGACAGGGGGTTATCTACGAGCAGTACTTC	CASSLGQGVIYEQYF
NA	TRBV7-9	TRBJ1-3	NA	16	TGTGCCAGCAGCTTCCACGGAGGGAGCTCTGGAAACACCATATATTTT	CASSFHGGSSGNTIYF
NA	TRBV6-7	TRBJ2-5	NA	14	TGTGCCAGTGGGGGCGGGAGCTTGGGAGAGACCCAGTACTTC	CASGGGSLGETQYF
TRBD1	TRBV6-2/TRBV6-3	TRBJ2-7	NA	15	TGTGCCAGCAGTTACTCGGGACAGGGGGTCTACGAGCAGTACTTC	CASSYSGQGVYEQYF
TRBD2	TRBV28	TRBJ2-3	NA	14	TGTGCCAGCAGGACTAGCGGGGGTTCAGATACGCAGTATTTT	CASRTSGGSDTQYF
TRBD2	TRBV10-3	TRBJ2-3	NA	17	TGTGCCATCAGTGATGGGCTAGCGGGGGGGCTGGCAGATACGCAGTATTTT	CAISDGLAGGLADTQYF
NA	TRBV10-2	TRBJ1-2	NA	10	TGCGCCAGCTCCGGGGATGGCTACACCTTC	CASSGDGYTF
TRBD1	TRBV7-7	TRBJ2-5	once	16	TGTGCCAGCAGCACCGGGACAGGTTGGGGTCAAGAGACCCAGTACTTC	CASSTGTGWGQETQYF
TRBD1	TRBV3-1/TRBV3-2	TRBJ1-1	NA	15	TGTGCCAGCAGCCAAGGATGGACAGGGGACACTGAAGCTTTCTTT	CASSQGWTGDTEAFF
NA	TRBV7-2	TRBJ2-1	NA	14	TGTGCCAGCAGGTCCTCACAGGGCGCCAATGAGCAGTTCTTC	CASRSSQGANEQFF
TRBD1	TRBV5-1	TRBJ1-6	NA	17	TGCGCCAGCAGCCTCGGGACAGGTGTCGGGGTAAATTCACCCCTCCACTTT	CASSLGTGVGVNSPLHF
NA	TRBV6-1	TRBJ2-7	NA	13	TGTGCCAGCAGTGAAACGACAGTATACGAGCAGTACTTC	CASSETTVYEQYF
TRBD1	TRBV19	TRBJ1-5	NA	13	TGTGCCATCGGACAGGGGTACAATCAGCCCCAGCATTTT	CAIGQGYNQPQHF
TRBD1	TRBV11-3	TRBJ1-6	NA	15	TGTGCCAGCAGCGCAGGGGGGCACCGTAATTCACCCCTCCACTTT	CASSAGGHRNSPLHF
TRBD1	TRBV11-3	TRBJ2-5	once	16	TGTGCCAGCAGCACAAATCCGGGACAGGGGCAAGAGACCCAGTACTTC	CASSTNPGQGQETQYF
NA	TRBV19	TRBJ1-5	NA	18	TGTGCCAGTAGTATGTCAAGGACAGCGACATATAGCAATCAGCCCCAGCATTTT	CASSMSRTATYSNQPQHF
TRBD1	TRBV4-2	TRBJ1-3	NA	15	TGTGCCAGCAGCCGGACAGGGGTGGCTGGAAACACCATATATTTT	CASSRTGVAGNTIYF
TRBD2	TRBV4-1	TRBJ2-5	NA	15	TGCGCCAGCAGCCTTAGCGGGGGGGCGCACGAGACCCAGTACTTC	CASSLSGGAHETQYF
TRBD1	TRBV5-1	TRBJ1-6	NA	16	TGCGCCAGCAGCTTACAGGGGAGCCCATATAATTCACCCCTCCACTTT	CASSLQGSPYNSPLHF
TRBD1	TRBV11-1	TRBJ2-5	NA	15	TGTGCCAGCAGCTTAGGGGACAGCAGCCAAGAGACCCAGTACTTC	CASSLGDSSQETQYF
TRBD1	TRBV7-2	TRBJ2-3	NA	15	TGTGCCAGCAGCTTTTACAGGGGAGGCACAGATACGCAGTATTTT	CASSFYRGGTDTQYF
TRBD1	TRBV30	TRBJ1-2	once	14	TGTGCCTGGAGTCGGGAACAGGGGGCGGTCGGCTACACCTTC	CAWSREQGAVGYTF
NA	TRBV21-1	TRBJ2-1	NA	18	TGTGCCAGCAGCCCTCAGGGAACCCGGGACAGGGAGTACAATGAGCAGTTCTTC	CASSPQGTRDREYNEQFF
NA	TRBV27	TRBJ2-7	NA	14	TGTGCCAGCAGTCCAAACTACAGGACCTACGAGCAGTACTTC	CASSPNYRTYEQYF
TRBD2	TRBV11-2	TRBJ2-2	NA	16	TGTGCCAGCAGCTTACAGCGGGGAATGAACACCGGGGAGCTGTTTTTT	CASSLQRGMNTGELFF
NA	TRBV30	TRBJ2-1	once	16	TGTGCCTGGAGATCCGGAACTACATTCTCCTACAATGAGCAGTTCTTC	CAWRSGTTFSYNEQFF
NA	TRBV5-1	TRBJ1-1	NA	13	TGCGCCAGCAGCCAGGGCTTGAACACTGAAGCTTTCTTT	CASSQGLNTEAFF
NA	TRBV10-3	TRBJ1-3	few	17	TGTGCCATCAGTGAGTCGTACAGTACCCCCTCTGGAAACACCATATATTTT	CAISESYSTPSGNTIYF
TRBD2	TRBV7-2	TRBJ2-3	NA	14	TGTGCCAGCAGGACCGGACTAGCTCCGGATACGCAGTATTTT	CASRTGLAPDTQYF
TRBD1	TRBV29-1	TRBJ1-2	NA	15	TGCAGCGTTCAAGGCGGGACAGGGGAGAACTATGGCTACACCTTC	CSVQGGTGENYGYTF
NA	TRBV30	TRBJ1-1	NA	14	TGTGCCTGGAGAACAGGCAGCTGGAACACTGAAGCTTTCTTT	CAWRTGSWNTEAFF
TRBD1	TRBV7-2	TRBJ1-4	once	15	TGTGCCAGCAGCACTCGGACAGGGGAGAGCGAAAAACTGTTTTTT	CASSTRTGESEKLFF